These 21 T cell receptor beta chains came from one sample sequenced in a study of T cell responses to AZD1222 COVID-19 vaccine. Assay used: immunoSEQ multiplex PCR; TCRdb lists only in-frame clones, some missing. The sample includes just under 150,000 clones, around 90% seen only once; the top ten take approximately 1.8%. This sample comprised peripheral blood, obtained 28 days after the second AZD1222 dose. Receptors originate from an adult who received the AZD1222 COVID-19 vaccine.

The chain links TRBV2 to TRBJ1-1, with D possibly being TRBD1 (5 bases). This CDR3 is built from 15 residues. Germline assignment: CDR1 SNHLY and CDR2 FYNNEI. Between the trimmed V and J ends, which lost 5 bases and 1 base, there was a span of 14 bases. The CDR3 DNA follows: TGTGCCAGCAGTTTCCGGACAAGCCCGAACACTGAAGCTTTCTTT. Its translation is CASSFRTSPNTEAFF.

This rearrangement joins TRBV21-1 to TRBJ1-4. TRBV21-1 is a pseudogene. The CDR3 has 16 amino acids. Here the CDR3 reads CASSNWRGVRNEKLFF. The DNA for the CDR3 is TGTGCCAGCAGCAATTGGAGGGGGGTCAGAAATGAAAAACTGTTTTTT.

The J gene is TRBJ1-5, the V gene TRBV19; weak D call: TRBD1 (6 bases). The germline V gene encodes CDR1 LNHDA and CDR2 SQIVND (reference sequence). The germline V and J ends were trimmed by 3 bases and 0 bases, with 12 bases remaining between them. This CDR3 has 16 amino acids. Here the CDR3 reads CASSMGTRGSNQPQHF. The CDR3 DNA is TGTGCCAGTAGTATGGGTACCAGGGGTAGCAATCAGCCCCAGCATTTT.

The CDR3: CASSRTSGTNIQYF. Written as DNA, the CDR3 is TGCGCCAGCAGCCGGACTAGCGGGACAAACATTCAGTACTTC. J is TRBJ2-4 and V is TRBV5-1, with 12 bases matching TRBD2. Germline CDR1 SGHRS, CDR2 YFSETQ. This CDR3 has 14 amino acids. V was clipped by 4 bases and J by 6 bases; unmatched bases: 2.

V gene TRBV19 combines with J gene TRBJ1-1, with 7 bases matching TRBD1. CDR1 LNHDA and CDR2 SQIVND come from the germline V gene (reference sequence). V gave up 3 bases and J gave up 0 bases; unmatched junction bases: 10. This CDR3 spans 17 amino acids. CDR3 in amino acids: CASSIRQGFPLNTEAFF. The CDR3 DNA is TGTGCCAGTAGTATCCGACAGGGTTTCCCATTGAACACTGAAGCTTTCTTT.

V is TRBV7-9 and J is TRBJ1-1, with a possible D match to TRBD1 (5 bases). The CDR3 is 14 residues long. V was trimmed by 2 bases and J by 1 base, leaving 8 bases between them. Germline CDR1 SEHNR, CDR2 FQNEAQ (reference sequence). CDR3: CASSLPGPNTEAFF. DNA of the CDR3: TGTGCCAGCAGCTTACCGGGGCCGAACACTGAAGCTTTCTTT.

The chain links TRBV20-1 to TRBJ1-1, with no clear D. This CDR3 is built from 11 residues. The V end was cut by 1 base, the J end by 7 bases, with 7 bases between. Looked up from germline, CDR1 is DFQATT and CDR2 is SNEGSKA (reference sequence). CDR3 loop: CSARASIEAFF. The CDR3 region has the DNA TGCAGTGCTAGAGCTAGCATTGAAGCTTTCTTT.

This clone was found a few times. The V call is TRBV6-5, the J call TRBJ1-3, with D possibly matching TRBD1 (5 bases). The CDR3 totals 13 residues. Trimming removed 7 bases from V and 3 bases from J, with 10 bases in between. The germline gives CDR1 MNHEY, CDR2 SVGAGI. The CDR3 DNA reads TGTGCCAGCAACGGGGGTCGTGGAAACACCATATATTTT. Its protein is CASNGGRGNTIYF.

This rearrangement joins TRBV9 to TRBJ2-2, with no clear D. CDR3 size: 12 residues. V was clipped by 5 bases and J by 5 bases, with 7 bases between them. Germline V gene sequence: CDR1 SGDLS, CDR2 YYNGEE. The CDR3, as DNA: TGTGCCAGCAGAACCGGGACCGGGGAGCTGTTTTTT. Amino acid sequence: CASRTGTGELFF. Filled out from reference TRBV9 and TRBJ2-2, the complete variable domain reads DSGVTQTPKHLITATGQRVTLRCSPRSGDLSVYWYQQSLDQGLQFLIQYYNGEERAKGNILERFSAQQFPDLHSELNLSSLELGDSALYFCASRTGTGELFFGEGSRLTVL.

The chain links TRBV5-5 to TRBJ2-7; perhaps TRBD2 as D (5 bases). With 2 bases removed from V and 3 bases from J, the gap between germline ends came to 15 bases. The CDR3 runs 15 residues. Germline CDR1 is SGHKS and CDR2 is YYEKEE (reference sequence). CDR3 nucleotides: TGTGCCAGCAGCTTAGCGGTTCGGGGTAGCTACGAGCAGTACTTC. Its translation: CASSLAVRGSYEQYF. Together with reference TRBV5-5 and TRBJ2-7, the CDR3 gives the full variable domain: DAGVTQSPTHLIKTRGQQVTLRCSPISGHKSVSWYQQVLGQGPQFIFQYYEKEERGRGNFPDRFSARQFPNYSSELNVNALLLGDSALYLCASSLAVRGSYEQYFGPGTRLTVT.

This clone was counted between two and nine times. The chain uses TRBV10-3 and TRBJ1-1; D may be TRBD1 (5 bases). This CDR3 comprises 13 residues. Germline assignment: CDR1 ENHRY and CDR2 SYGVKD. Trimming removed 0 bases from V and 10 bases from J, with 12 bases in between. The CDR3 DNA sequence: TGTGCCATCAGTGAGTCGAAAGGGGACCGAGCTTTCTTT. Its protein product is CAISESKGDRAFF.

The chain combines TRBV5-6 with TRBJ1-4, with 10 bases matching TRBD1. CDR1 and CDR2 from the germline V gene are SGHDT and YYEEEE. CDR3 length: 15 amino acids. V trimming: 2 bases; J trimming: 8 bases; junction bases outside the gene matches: 6. The CDR3 sequence is CASSFNGQGGEKLFF. The CDR3 nucleotides are TGTGCCAGCAGCTTTAACGGACAGGGGGGAGAAAAACTGTTTTTT.

The rearrangement joins TRBV28 to TRBJ2-7; D tentatively reads TRBD1 or TRBD2 (5 bases each). The germline V gene encodes CDR1 MDHEN and CDR2 SYDVKM. V shed 6 bases and J shed 0 bases, with 18 bases lying between them. The CDR3 totals 16 residues. Here the CDR3 reads CASSSPWDGASYEQYF. The CDR3 DNA reads TGTGCCAGCAGCTCCCCTTGGGACGGTGCCTCCTACGAGCAGTACTTC.

This chain joins TRBV28 and TRBJ2-7; D might be TRBD1 (6 bases). Trimming pared 3 bases from V and 7 bases from J, leaving 16 bases between. The CDR3 is 14 amino acids. The germline V gene has CDR1 MDHEN and CDR2 SYDVKM. As DNA, the CDR3 is TGTGCCAGCAGTTTGGACATGGGGGCTCGGGAGCAGTACTTC. This codes for CASSLDMGAREQYF. Supplemented by reference TRBV28 and TRBJ2-7, the full variable domain reads DVKVTQSSRYLVKRTGEKVFLECVQDMDHENMFWYRQDPGLGLRLIYFSYDVKMKEKGDIPEGYSVSREKKERFSLILESASTNQTSMYLCASSLDMGAREQYFGPGTRLTVT.

The chain combines TRBV5-6 with TRBJ1-2; D call uncertain. The ends were cut back, 4 bases at V and 6 bases at J, with 10 bases in the middle. The CDR3 spans 12 residues. CDR1 and CDR2 from the germline V gene are SGHDT and YYEEEE. The CDR3 bases are TGTGCCAGCAGCCTTTACAGAAATGGCTACACCTTC. This gives the protein CASSLYRNGYTF.

The gene calls are TRBV15 and TRBJ2-7, with D perhaps TRBD2 (6 bases). The CDR3 has 14 amino acids. Germline values: CDR1 LNHNV, CDR2 YYDKDF (reference sequence). Between the trimmed V and J ends, which lost 3 bases and 2 bases, there was a span of 11 bases. CDR3 region: CATSREGEAYEQYF. The CDR3 region has the DNA TGTGCCACCAGCAGGGAAGGGGAGGCCTACGAGCAGTACTTC.

The chain carries TRBV30 and TRBJ1-1; D gene unclear. Trimming left V 8 bases short and J 1 base short, with 8 bases between. This CDR3 is built from 11 residues. CDR1 and CDR2 (germline): GTSNPN, SVGIG (reference sequence). CDR3 in DNA: TGTGCCGGCACGGGGAACACTGAAGCTTTCTTT. Amino acid sequence: CAGTGNTEAFF.

V is TRBV13 and J is TRBJ2-3; D is possibly TRBD2 (5 bases). The CDR3 contains 17 residues. CDR1 is PRHDT, CDR2 FYEKMQ, per germline (reference sequence). Trimming removed 1 base at V and 0 bases at J, with 14 bases between. The CDR3: CASSLALAVPSTDTQYF. CDR3 sequence (DNA): TGTGCCAGCAGCTTAGCCCTAGCCGTCCCTAGCACAGATACGCAGTATTTT.

Note on this clone: Within the sample, other DNA sequences also encode this same CDR3. The J gene is TRBJ2-7, the V gene TRBV30; the D is unclear. CDR3 length equals 13 residues. V lost 0 bases and J lost 2, with 8 bases in between. Per the germline V gene, CDR1 is GTSNPN and CDR2 is SVGIG (reference sequence). As DNA, the CDR3 is TGTGCCTGGAGTGTGGGGTCCCCCTACGAGCAGTACTTC. As protein: CAWSVGSPYEQYF.

The chain uses TRBV29-1 and TRBJ2-2; 7 positions agree with TRBD1. J gave up 8 bases and V 6 bases, and 9 bases lay outside the gene matches. CDR1 is SQVTM and CDR2 is ANQGSEA in the germline V gene. The CDR3 totals 13 residues. The CDR3 spells CSVQGTVRGELFF. The CDR3 DNA follows: TGCAGCGTCCAAGGGACAGTTAGGGGGGAGCTGTTTTTT.

This clone was observed a single time. In DNA, the CDR3 is TGTGCCAGCAGTTCCGGGACTAGCGGGCCAAATGAGCAGTTCTTC. Translating it yields CASSSGTSGPNEQFF. The chain couples TRBV5-4 to TRBJ2-1; TRBD2 matches 12 bases. Losses at the gene ends were 5 bases for V and 7 bases for J; bases not matched to a gene: 7. The CDR3 spans 15 residues. Germline V gene data show CDR1 as SGHNT and CDR2 as YYREEE (reference sequence).